These 25 T cell receptor beta chains were sequenced from one sample in a study of blood T cell repertoires in COVID-19. Produced via immunoSEQ multiplex PCR; TCRdb's table is partial and in-frame only. The table has roughly 150,000 clones, more than 75% seen once; the top ten hold 3.5% to 4.5%. Sequenced sample: peripheral blood. These receptors all come from a man aged 60 to 69 with acute or convalescent COVID-19.

For this clone: Other DNA sequences in this specimen translate into the identical CDR3. The V call is TRBV11-2, the J call TRBJ2-7; tentatively, D is TRBD1 (5 bases). The CDR3 totals 13 residues. Looked up from germline, CDR1 is SGHAT and CDR2 is FQNNGV. V lost 1 base to trimming and J lost 4 bases, with 8 bases between them. For the CDR3, the DNA is TGTGCCAGCAGCTTAGGGTCAGGGTACGAGCAGTACTTC. It translates to CASSLGSGYEQYF.

As to this clone: Other nucleotide sequences in the sample specify the same CDR3. V gene TRBV18 combines with J gene TRBJ1-2; D may be TRBD1 (5 bases). The V end lost 3 bases, the J end lost 1 base, and 6 bases lay between the germline ends. The CDR3 consists of 13 residues. Per germline, CDR1 KGHSH and CDR2 LQKENI. The CDR3 nucleotides read TGTGCCAGCTCACCCGACAGTAACTATGGCTACACCTTC. This translates into CASSPDSNYGYTF. The full variable domain, with the rest looked up from reference TRBV18 and TRBJ1-2, is NAGVMQNPRHLVRRRGQEARLRCSPMKGHSHVYWYRQLPEEGLKFMVYLQKENIIDESGMPKERFSAEFPKEGPSILRIQQVVRGDSAAYFCASSPDSNYGYTFGSGTRLTVV.

V is TRBV2 and J is TRBJ2-5; 7 bases match TRBD1. The CDR3 has 15 amino acids. Germline values: CDR1 SNHLY, CDR2 FYNNEI. The ends lost 6 bases at V and 5 bases at J; junction bases unmatched: 12. The CDR3 DNA follows: TGTGCCAGCAGGGAGACAGGGCCCGTAGGGGAGACCCAGTACTTC. It translates to CASRETGPVGETQYF.

This clone was seen only once. J is TRBJ1-4 and V is TRBV4-2; D not resolved. Germline V CDR1 and CDR2: LGHNA, YNFKEQ. Trimming took 0 bases from V and 4 from J, leaving 12 bases between them. The CDR3 contains 16 residues. As DNA, the CDR3 is TGTGCCAGCAGCCAAGATGATGGGCAGCTTAATGAAAAACTGTTTTTT. It is translated as CASSQDDGQLNEKLFF.

The chain links TRBV11-1 to TRBJ1-1, with 8 bases aligning to TRBD1. The germline gives CDR1 SGHAT, CDR2 FQDESV (reference sequence). The CDR3 length is 15 residues. V lost 1 base and J lost 5; bases outside the gene matches: 6. The CDR3 bases are TGTGCCAGCAGCTTAGGTTCCAGGGGGCTTACTGAAGCTTTCTTT. Protein: CASSLGSRGLTEAFF.

To note about this clone: Mismatch with germline at one junction end may stem from a read error. The V gene is TRBV27, the J gene TRBJ2-7; D is perhaps TRBD1 (5 bases). The CDR3 is 14 residues long. Germline loops: CDR1 MNHEY, CDR2 SMNVEV (reference sequence). The CDR3 loop is CPPRIGQGIYEQYF. CDR3 nucleotide sequence: TGCCCCCCCAGGATTGGCCAGGGAATCTACGAGCAGTACTTC.

The chain joins TRBV6-5 to TRBJ1-6; 7 bases line up with TRBD1. V trimming: 5 bases; J trimming: 7 bases; junction bases outside the gene matches: 5. This CDR3 is 14 amino acids long. Germline CDR1 and CDR2: MNHEY and SVGAGI. The CDR3 loop is CASSLGQTNSPLHF. The CDR3 coding sequence is TGTGCCAGCAGTCTGGGACAGACGAATTCACCCCTCCACTTT.

The chain links TRBV7-9 to TRBJ2-6, with D unresolved. The CDR3 runs to 18 residues. V gave up 5 bases and J gave up 0 bases, with 17 bases separating them. The germline V gene has CDR1 SEHNR and CDR2 FQNEAQ (reference sequence). Here the CDR3 DNA reads TGTGCCAGCAGCCAAACCCGGGTCCTCCTCTCTGGGGCCAACGTCCTGACTTTC. Translation: CASSQTRVLLSGANVLTF.

This chain joins TRBV4-2 and TRBJ1-2, with 10 bases fitting TRBD1. Germline CDR1 LGHNA, CDR2 YNFKEQ. The CDR3 sequence is 15 residues long. The junction had 7 bases not matched to a gene; V was cut back by 1 base and J by 8 bases. The CDR3 loop reads CASSQASDRGDGYTF. For the CDR3, the DNA is TGTGCCAGCAGCCAAGCATCGGACAGGGGGGACGGCTACACCTTC.

The CDR3 DNA reads TGTGCCAGCAGCGTACTCAGGGGGCGGGGGATCTACGAGCAGTACTTC. This encodes CASSVLRGRGIYEQYF. The rearrangement uses TRBV11-2 and TRBJ2-7, with D perhaps matching TRBD1 (8 bases). The germline V gene has CDR1 SGHAT and CDR2 FQNNGV. The CDR3 contains 16 residues. Trimming cost V 5 bases and J 3 bases, with 20 bases left between them. Full variable domain (rest looked up from reference TRBV11-2 and TRBJ2-7): EAGVAQSPRYKIIEKRQSVAFWCNPISGHATLYWYQQILGQGPKLLIQFQNNGVVDDSQLPKDRFSAERLKGVDSTLKIQPAKLEDSAVYLCASSVLRGRGIYEQYFGPGTRLTVT.

V gene TRBV27 combines with J gene TRBJ2-5, with 8 bases that match TRBD1. The germline V gene encodes CDR1 MNHEY and CDR2 SMNVEV (reference sequence). Trimming took 6 bases from V and 8 from J; bases not matched to a gene: 8. This CDR3 region has 13 residues. Here the CDR3 reads CASSQKTGDTQYF. CDR3 bases: TGTGCCAGCAGCCAAAAGACAGGGGATACCCAGTACTTC.

This chain uses TRBV3-1 (or the pseudogene TRBV3-2) with TRBJ1-2; the match to TRBD1 covers 8 bases. Germline loops: CDR1 LGHDT, CDR2 YNNKEL (reference sequence). V shed 4 bases and J 0 bases; nucleotides not matched to a gene: 7. The CDR3 has 16 residues. The CDR3 DNA reads as TGTGCCAGCAGCCCCCGGGGGACAGGTACTAACTATGGCTACACCTTC. Encoded protein: CASSPRGTGTNYGYTF.

This chain connects TRBV24-1 to TRBJ2-5; tentatively, D is TRBD2 (5 bases). CDR3 size: 15 residues. Germline values: CDR1 KGHDR, CDR2 SFDVKD. Trimming removed 4 bases at V and 0 bases at J, with 11 bases between. The CDR3 reads CATSEPSGYQETQYF. CDR3 in DNA: TGTGCCACCAGTGAACCCAGCGGTTACCAAGAGACCCAGTACTTC.

The gene calls are TRBV7-9 and TRBJ1-6; TRBD1 aligns across 8 bases. This CDR3 is built from 14 residues. CDR1 is SEHNR, CDR2 FQNEAQ, per germline (reference sequence). Trimming cost V 3 bases and J 10 bases; bases outside gene matches: 5. CDR3 in DNA: TGTGCCAGCAGCTTCCGGGACAGGCGCTCACCCCTCCACTTT. Protein sequence: CASSFRDRRSPLHF.

The chain recombines TRBV13 with TRBJ2-3; possibly TRBD2 for D (5 bases). The CDR3 is made up of 13 amino acids. V lost 3 bases to trimming and J lost 5 bases, with 9 bases between them. Germline assignment: CDR1 PRHDT and CDR2 FYEKMQ (reference sequence). CDR3: CASSFTGLDTQYF. Written as DNA, the CDR3 is TGTGCCAGCAGCTTTACGGGATTAGATACGCAGTATTTT.

The chain carries TRBV2 and TRBJ2-3; TRBD2 might be the D (6 bases). Germline V lookup: CDR1 SNHLY, CDR2 FYNNEI. V lost 2 bases, J lost 0 bases, and 12 bases lay in between. The CDR3 runs 16 residues. The CDR3 reads CASSEWRGPSTDTQYF. The CDR3 bases are TGTGCCAGCAGTGAATGGCGGGGCCCTAGCACAGATACGCAGTATTTT.

The rearrangement links TRBV12-3 or TRBV12-4 to TRBJ2-3; 8 positions agree with TRBD2. The CDR3 spans 12 residues. J gave up 9 bases and V 1 base, and 0 bases lay outside the gene matches. The chain's CDR3 is CASSLGLATQYF. The DNA for the CDR3 is TGTGCCAGCAGTTTAGGACTAGCGACGCAGTATTTT.

The DNA of the CDR3 is TGCAGCGTTGATATGGGGGGCAAAAACATTCAGTACTTC. This sequence encodes CSVDMGGKNIQYF. V gene TRBV29-1 combines with J gene TRBJ2-4, with D perhaps TRBD2 (6 bases). This CDR3 has 13 amino acids. V was shortened by 3 bases and J by 3 bases, with 9 bases between the two germline ends. The germline gives CDR1 SQVTM, CDR2 ANQGSEA.

This CDR3 reads CASSGSTGGPETQYF. CDR3 sequence (DNA): TGTGCCAGCAGCGGGTCTACGGGGGGCCCTGAGACCCAGTACTTC. This chain uses TRBV6-5 with TRBJ2-5, with D perhaps TRBD2 (7 bases). From germline, CDR1 is MNHEY and CDR2 SVGAGI. This CDR3 region has 15 residues. V was trimmed by 6 bases and J by 5 bases, leaving 19 bases between them.

V and J are TRBV6-5 and TRBJ2-7; a possible D gene is TRBD2 (7 bases). Trimming stripped 8 bases from V and 9 bases from J, with 17 bases between. In germline, CDR1 is MNHEY, CDR2 SVGAGI. The CDR3 runs 12 residues. The CDR3 sequence is CASGGASGGQYF. CDR3 sequence (DNA): TGTGCCAGCGGGGGGGCTAGCGGTGGGCAGTACTTC.

The rearrangement uses TRBV7-2 and TRBJ1-4, with TRBD1 as a possible D gene (6 bases). Deletions cut 5 bases from V and 7 bases from J, with 14 bases between. Germline V CDR1 and CDR2: SGHTA, FQGNSA. The CDR3 is 14 amino acids. The CDR3 nucleotides are TGTGCCAGCAGCACAAATCAGGGGACTGAAAAACTGTTTTTT. This codes for CASSTNQGTEKLFF.

This chain joins TRBV5-8 and TRBJ2-7, with TRBD1 matching over 9 bases. The CDR3 is 15 residues long. In germline, CDR1 is SGHTS, CDR2 YDEGEE. The trim removed 4 bases at V and 3 bases at J, leaving 8 bases unmatched. The CDR3 spells CASSRGTGLFYEQYF. In nucleotides, the CDR3 is TGTGCCAGCAGCCGGGGGACAGGGTTATTCTACGAGCAGTACTTC.

The chain uses TRBV19 and TRBJ2-7; tentative D call: TRBD2 (6 bases). CDR3 length: 14 amino acids. Germline V gene lookup returns CDR1 LNHDA and CDR2 SQIVND (reference sequence). V shed 8 bases and J shed 5 bases, with 19 bases lying between them. CDR3 sequence reads: CASRRGVLQNEQYF. CDR3 nucleotide sequence: TGTGCCAGTCGGCGGGGAGTCCTACAAAACGAGCAGTACTTC.

This chain connects TRBV7-9 to TRBJ2-7; D unclear. The CDR3 contains 14 residues. CDR1 is SEHNR and CDR2 is FQNEAQ in the germline V gene (reference sequence). The germline V and J ends were trimmed by 5 bases and 2 bases, with 13 bases remaining between them. This CDR3 is CASSPPGSPYEQYF. CDR3 nucleotides: TGTGCCAGCAGCCCTCCCGGTTCGCCCTACGAGCAGTACTTC.

The chain couples TRBV5-5 to TRBJ2-1; TRBD2 is a possible D gene (5 bases). Germline-derived CDR1 and CDR2 are SGHKS and YYEKEE (reference sequence). The CDR3 has 15 amino acids. Trimming took 1 base from V and 7 from J, leaving 15 bases between them. For the CDR3, the DNA is TGTGCCAGCAGCTTGTATGGGCTAGCCGGTAATGAGCAGTTCTTC. Translated, it gives CASSLYGLAGNEQFF.